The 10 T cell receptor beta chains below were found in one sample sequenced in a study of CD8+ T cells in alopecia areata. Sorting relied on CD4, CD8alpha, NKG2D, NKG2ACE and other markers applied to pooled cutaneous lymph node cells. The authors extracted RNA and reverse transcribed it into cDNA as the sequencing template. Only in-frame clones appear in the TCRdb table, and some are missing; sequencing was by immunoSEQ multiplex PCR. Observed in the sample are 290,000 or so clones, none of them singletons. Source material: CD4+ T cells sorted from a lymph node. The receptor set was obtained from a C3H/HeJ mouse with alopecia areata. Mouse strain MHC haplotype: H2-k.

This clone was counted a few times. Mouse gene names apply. The covered CDR3 bases are TGTGCCAGCAGTTCCGGGACAGGGATCTATGCT. Protein product: CASSSGTGIYA. The whole CDR3 reads CASSSGTGIYAEQFF. The genes are TRBV19 and TRBJ2-1; TRBD1 matches 9 bases. The CDR3 goes on 4 residues after the read ends, and that part is filled in from the germline J gene. This CDR3 is 15 amino acids long. Germline V gene data show CDR1 as FNHDT and CDR2 as SITEND (reference sequence). V was pared by 4 bases and J by 3 bases, with 5 bases of the junction left unmatched.

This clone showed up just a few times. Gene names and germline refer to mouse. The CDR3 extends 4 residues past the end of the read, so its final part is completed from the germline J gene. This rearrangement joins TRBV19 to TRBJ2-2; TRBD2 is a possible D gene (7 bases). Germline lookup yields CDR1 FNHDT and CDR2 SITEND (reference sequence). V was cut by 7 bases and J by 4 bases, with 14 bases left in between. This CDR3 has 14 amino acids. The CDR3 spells CASCGGRVTGQLYF. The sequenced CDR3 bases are TGTGCCAGCTGTGGGGGGCGCGTCACCGGG.

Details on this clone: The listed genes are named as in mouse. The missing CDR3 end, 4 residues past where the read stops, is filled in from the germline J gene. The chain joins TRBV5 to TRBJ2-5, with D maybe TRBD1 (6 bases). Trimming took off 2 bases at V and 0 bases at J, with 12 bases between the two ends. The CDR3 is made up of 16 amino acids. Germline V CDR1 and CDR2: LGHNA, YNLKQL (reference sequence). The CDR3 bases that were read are TGTGCCAGCAGCCAAACCCCGGGACAAAACCAAGAC. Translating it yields CASSQTPGQNQD. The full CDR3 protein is CASSQTPGQNQDTQYF.

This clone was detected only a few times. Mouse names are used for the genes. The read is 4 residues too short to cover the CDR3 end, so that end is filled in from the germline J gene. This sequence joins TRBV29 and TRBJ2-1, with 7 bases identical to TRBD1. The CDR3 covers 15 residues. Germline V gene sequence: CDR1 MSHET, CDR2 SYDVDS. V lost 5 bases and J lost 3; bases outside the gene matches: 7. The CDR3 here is CASSPTTGPYAEQFF. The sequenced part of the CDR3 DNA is TGTGCTAGCAGTCCCACGACAGGGCCCTATGCT.

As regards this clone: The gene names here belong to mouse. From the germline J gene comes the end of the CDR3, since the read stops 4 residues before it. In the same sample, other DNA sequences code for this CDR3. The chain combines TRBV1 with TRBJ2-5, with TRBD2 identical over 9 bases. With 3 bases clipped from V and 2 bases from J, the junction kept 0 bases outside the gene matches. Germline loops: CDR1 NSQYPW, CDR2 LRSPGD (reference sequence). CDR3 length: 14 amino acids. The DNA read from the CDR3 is TGCACCTGCAGTGCCTGGGGGGGCCAAGAC. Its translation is CTCSAWGGQD. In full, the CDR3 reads CTCSAWGGQDTQYF.

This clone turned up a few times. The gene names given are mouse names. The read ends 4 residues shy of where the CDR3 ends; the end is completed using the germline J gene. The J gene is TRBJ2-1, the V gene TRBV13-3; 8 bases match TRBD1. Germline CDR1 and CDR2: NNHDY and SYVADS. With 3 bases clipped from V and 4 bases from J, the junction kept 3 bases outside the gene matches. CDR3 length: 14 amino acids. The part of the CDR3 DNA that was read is TGTGCCAGCAGTGGACAGGGGAAGTATGCT. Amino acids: CASSGQGKYA. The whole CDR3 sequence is CASSGQGKYAEQFF.

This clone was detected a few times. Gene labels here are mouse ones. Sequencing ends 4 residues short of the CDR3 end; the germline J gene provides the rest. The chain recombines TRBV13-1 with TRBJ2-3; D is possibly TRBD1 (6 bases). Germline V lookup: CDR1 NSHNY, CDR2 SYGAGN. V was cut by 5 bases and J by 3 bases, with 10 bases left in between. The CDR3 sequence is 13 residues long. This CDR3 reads CASRTGTAETLYF. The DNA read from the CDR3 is TGTGCCAGCAGGACCGGGACAGCAGAA.

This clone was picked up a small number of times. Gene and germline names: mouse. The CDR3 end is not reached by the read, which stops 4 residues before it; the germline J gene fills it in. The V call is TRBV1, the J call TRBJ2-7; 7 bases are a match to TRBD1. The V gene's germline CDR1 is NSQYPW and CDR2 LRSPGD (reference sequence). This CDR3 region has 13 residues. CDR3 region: CTCSGDRADEQYF. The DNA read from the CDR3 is TGCACCTGCAGTGGCGACAGGGCAGAT. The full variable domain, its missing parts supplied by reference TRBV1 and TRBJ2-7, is VTLLEQNPRWRLVPRGQAVNLRCILKNSQYPWMSWYQQDLQKQLQWLFTLRSPGDKEVKSLPGADYLATRVTDTELRLQVANMSQGRTLYCTCSGDRADEQYFGPGTRLTVL.

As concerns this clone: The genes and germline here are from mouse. The CDR3 spells CASRQVANTGQLYF. CDR3 bases read: TGTGCCAGCCGACAGGTCGCAAACACCGGG. V usage is TRBV19 and J usage is TRBJ2-2, with a tentative D call TRBD1 (6 bases). Sequencing ends 4 residues short of the CDR3 end; the germline J gene provides the rest. Trimming stripped 7 bases from V and 0 bases from J, with 10 bases between. Germline CDR1 reads FNHDT; CDR2 reads SITEND (reference sequence). This CDR3 comprises 14 residues. Together with reference TRBV19 and TRBJ2-2, the CDR3 gives the full variable domain: GGIITQTPKFLIGQEGQKLTLKCQQNFNHDTMYWYRQDSGKGLRLIYYSITENDLQKGDLSEGYDASREKKSSFSLTVTSAQKNEMAVFLCASRQVANTGQLYFGEGSKLTVL.

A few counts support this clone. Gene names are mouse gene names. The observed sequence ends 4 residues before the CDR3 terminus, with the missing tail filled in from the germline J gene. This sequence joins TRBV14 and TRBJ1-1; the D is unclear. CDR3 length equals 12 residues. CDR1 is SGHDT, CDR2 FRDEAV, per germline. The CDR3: CASSPKSPEVFF. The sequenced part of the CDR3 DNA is TGTGCCAGCAGTCCTAAATCCCCA.